The TCR beta chain described here comes from a study of blood T cell repertoires in COVID-19. Whole-study context: From the United States, Italy and Spain came samples of acute and convalescent COVID-19. T cells, B-cell-depleted T cells, or PBMCs provided the cDNA or gDNA that served as material.

Germline V gives CDR1 LGHNT, CDR2 FRNRAP. The V end lost 4 bases, the J end lost 4 bases, and 14 bases lay between the germline ends. The CDR3 is 15 amino acids. Authors' data handling: Reference gene primers were amplified, and this amplification served to estimate nucleated cell counts. The repertoire was sequenced with immunoSEQ multiplex PCR; TCRdb's copy has only in-frame clones and lacks some. For V, J and clone size, that table is used; D and trimming come from the DNA. The sample includes around 180,000 clones, 70% to 90% of them seen just once. Specimen: peripheral blood. This rearrangement joins TRBV12-5 to TRBJ1-5, with D unclear. This receptor was identified in a human donor with active or convalescent COVID-19. The donor label of this sample is uncertain. In DNA, the CDR3 is TGTGCTAGTGGTTACGGGATCTGGGAGAATCAGCCCCAGCATTTT. Translating gives CASGYGIWENQPQHF.